These 26 T cell receptor beta chains were all obtained from the same sample, sequenced in a study of low-dose radiotherapy and immunotherapy resistance in tumors. Primers used for first-strand cDNA, a TRAV- and TRBV-specific set, covered both alpha and beta chains. Using a constant-region primer together with a V-primer adapter, TCRs were subjected to around 20 PCR cycles of amplification. MiXCR, run by TCRdb on the reads, gives a single entry per CDR3 protein. The profile covers 10,000 to 15,000 distinct CDR3 sequences, with less than 65% appearing a single time and over 6% taken by the ten largest. Every receptor here comes from a human donor with advanced metastatic prostate, ovarian, gallbladder or colorectal cancer (not recorded which). This table probably holds off-target reads from a library built for another chain.

The rearrangement links TRBV7-9 to TRBJ1-2, with D possibly matching TRBD1 (6 bases). V lost 5 bases and J 8 bases, leaving 18 bases between the germline ends. Germline V gene lookup returns CDR1 SEHNR and CDR2 FQNEAQ (reference sequence). The CDR3 has 14 residues. The CDR3 region is CASSANSGVGGYTF. CDR3 DNA: TGTGCCAGCAGCGCCAATTCAGGGGTCGGAGGCTACACCTTC.

The chain joins TRBV5-1 to TRBJ2-2; D possibly uses TRBD1 or TRBD2 (5 bases each). The germline V gene has CDR1 SGHRS and CDR2 YFSETQ. V lost 5 bases, J lost 9 bases, and 14 bases lay in between. The CDR3 is made up of 13 amino acids. The CDR3 loop is CASRRDLNRELFF. Here the CDR3 DNA reads TGCGCCAGCAGGAGGGACCTGAACAGGGAGCTGTTTTTT. The whole variable domain, filled in from reference TRBV5-1 and TRBJ2-2, reads KAGVTQTPRYLIKTRGQQVTLSCSPISGHRSVSWYQQTPGQGLQFLFEYFSETQRNKGNFPGRFSGRQFSNSRSEMNVSTLELGDSALYLCASRRDLNRELFFGEGSRLTVL.

The V call is TRBV7-3, the J call TRBJ2-2, with D uncertain. Between the trimmed V and J ends, which lost 2 bases and 6 bases, there was a span of 4 bases. The CDR3 contains 12 residues. Per germline, CDR1 SGHTA and CDR2 FQGTGA. This chain's CDR3 is CASSLQSGELFF. The CDR3 DNA reads TGTGCCAGCAGCTTACAATCCGGGGAGCTGTTTTTT. The variable domain in full, completed from reference TRBV7-3 and TRBJ2-2, reads GAGVSQTPSNKVTEKGKYVELRCDPISGHTALYWYRQSLGQGPEFLIYFQGTGAADDSGLPNDRFFAVRPEGSVSTLKIQRTERGDSAVYLCASSLQSGELFFGEGSRLTVL.

This clonotype was picked up a small number of times. This chain joins TRBV23-1 and TRBJ2-3; D perhaps matches TRBD1 (6 bases). TRBV23-1 is an open reading frame whose function is uncertain. The CDR3 runs to 15 residues. The V gene lost 2 bases and the J gene lost 4 bases, with 13 bases spanning the gap. The CDR3 is CASSQRTGTADTQYF. The CDR3 region has the DNA TGCGCCAGCAGTCAACGAACAGGGACCGCAGATACGCAGTATTTT.

A remark on this clonotype: An end of the junction does not agree with germline; a read error may underlie this. The chain couples TRBV4-2 to TRBJ2-3; TRBD2 aligns across 7 bases. Germline V gene lookup returns CDR1 LGHNA and CDR2 YNFKEQ. This CDR3 has 14 residues. CDR3 loop: CASSQGRAGDTQYF. In DNA form, the CDR3 reads TGTGCCAGCAGCCAAGGCCGTGCGGGAGATACGCAATATTTT.

The rearrangement joins TRBV3-1 to TRBJ2-7, with D unresolved. The CDR3 length is 12 residues. CDR1 LGHDT and CDR2 YNNKEL come from the germline V gene (reference sequence). V was pared by 4 bases and J by 7 bases, with 11 bases between. Here the CDR3 DNA reads TGTGCCAGCAGCCCGGTCCTCGGAGAGCAGTACTTC. Encoded protein: CASSPVLGEQYF.

The CDR3 is CASSAGPGMRGGVDIQYF. The DNA of the CDR3 is TGTGCCAGCAGTGCCGGTCCTGGGATGCGGGGGGGAGTTGACATTCAGTACTTC. The rearrangement uses TRBV6-2 or TRBV6-3 and TRBJ2-4, with 9 bases matching TRBD2. The CDR3 loop spans 18 amino acids. From germline, CDR1 is MNHEY and CDR2 SVGEGT. Losses at the gene ends were 5 bases for V and 8 bases for J; bases not matched to a gene: 19.

This clonotype appeared a single time. V is TRBV18 and J is TRBJ2-1; 9 nucleotides align to TRBD2. Losses at the gene ends were 2 bases for V and 2 bases for J; bases not matched to a gene: 4. The CDR3 totals 16 residues. Germline assignment: CDR1 KGHSH and CDR2 LQKENI. The DNA for the CDR3 is TGTGCCAGCTCACCATTGACTAGCGGAACCTACAATGAGCAGTTCTTC. Amino acids: CASSPLTSGTYNEQFF.

The chain carries TRBV27 and TRBJ1-1, with D hard to call. Germline values: CDR1 MNHEY, CDR2 SMNVEV (reference sequence). This CDR3 spans 15 amino acids. The V gene lost 10 bases and the J gene lost 3 bases, with 21 bases spanning the gap. For the CDR3, the DNA is TGTGCCACCCAGTTTGGTGGCAGAGTTTACACTGAAGCTTTCTTT. This encodes CATQFGGRVYTEAFF.

This clonotype was observed a handful of times. The chain links TRBV29-1 to TRBJ1-4; perhaps TRBD1 as D (5 bases). Trimming left V 1 base short and J 8 bases short, with 20 bases between. This CDR3 is built from 16 residues. From germline, CDR1 is SQVTM and CDR2 ANQGSEA. The CDR3 DNA reads TGCAGCGTTGAAGCCTACCCCGGGACCGCTGACGAAAAACTGTTTTTT. It is translated as CSVEAYPGTADEKLFF.

V gene TRBV5-4 combines with J gene TRBJ1-4; weak D call: TRBD1 (6 bases). CDR3 length: 14 residues. V was shortened by 1 base and J by 8 bases, with 12 bases between the two germline ends. CDR1 SGHNT and CDR2 YYREEE come from the germline V gene (reference sequence). The CDR3, as DNA: TGTGCCAGCAGCTTGATAGGACAGAAGGAAAAACTGTTTTTT. This sequence encodes CASSLIGQKEKLFF.

The chain is built from TRBV19 and TRBJ1-5, with 7 bases fitting TRBD1. The CDR3 consists of 16 residues. Germline values: CDR1 LNHDA, CDR2 SQIVND (reference sequence). With V trimmed by 5 bases and J by 3 bases, 10 bases remained unmatched. This CDR3 reads CASSPPGGQLNQPQHF. The CDR3 nucleotides are TGTGCCAGTAGTCCCCCCGGGGGACAGCTCAATCAGCCCCAGCATTTT.

This clonotype was counted only a few times. The chain couples TRBV13 to TRBJ2-6, with D possibly being TRBD1 (6 bases). Trimming cost V 5 bases and J 2 bases, with 10 bases left between them. Germline CDR1 and CDR2: PRHDT and FYEKMQ (reference sequence). The CDR3 is made up of 15 amino acids. As DNA, the CDR3 is TGTGCCAGCAGCGGAAACAGGGCTGGGGCCAACGTCCTGACTTTC. Translating gives CASSGNRAGANVLTF.

The rearrangement links TRBV19 to TRBJ2-7; D not certain. V was shortened by 6 bases and J by 6 bases, with 15 bases between the two germline ends. The CDR3 length is 13 residues. Looked up from germline, CDR1 is LNHDA and CDR2 is SQIVND (reference sequence). The CDR3 DNA reads as TGTGCCAGTAGCCCGGCAGTTATCGGCGAGCAGTACTTC. Its translation: CASSPAVIGEQYF.

V and J are TRBV5-4 and TRBJ2-1; D is possibly TRBD1 (5 bases). This CDR3 has 15 residues. V was pared by 1 base and J by 4 bases, with 12 bases between. CDR1 and CDR2 (germline): SGHNT, YYREEE (reference sequence). The CDR3 nucleotides are TGTGCCAGCAGCTTGTCGACAGCTCATTACAATGAGCAGTTCTTC. Protein sequence: CASSLSTAHYNEQFF.

This clonotype has a handful of counts. CDR3 nucleotides: TGTGCCAGCAGTTCGGATCAGGGGCATCAGCCCCAGCATTTT. It codes for CASSSDQGHQPQHF. The chain couples TRBV6-2 or TRBV6-3 to TRBJ1-5; possibly TRBD1 for D (6 bases). Germline CDR1 is MNHEY and CDR2 is SVGEGT. The CDR3 loop spans 14 amino acids. The V end was cut by 4 bases, the J end by 5 bases, with 12 bases between.

The chain carries TRBV7-2 and TRBJ2-7; the D is unclear. Germline-derived CDR1 and CDR2 are SGHTA and FQGNSA. Between the trimmed V and J ends, which lost 5 bases and 6 bases, there was a span of 20 bases. The CDR3 covers 15 residues. CDR3 DNA sequence: TGTGCCAGCAGCACATCTAGGTCGATCCTCACCGAGCAGTACTTC. Amino acid sequence: CASSTSRSILTEQYF.

This clonotype was detected a few times. The chain is built from TRBV5-1 and TRBJ2-7; D assignment may be TRBD1 or TRBD2 (7 bases each). CDR1 SGHRS and CDR2 YFSETQ come from the germline V gene. V was trimmed by 0 bases and J by 6 bases, leaving 16 bases between them. CDR3 length equals 15 residues. CDR3 loop: CASSLVRQGGSEQYF. As DNA, the CDR3 is TGCGCCAGCAGCTTGGTTCGCCAGGGGGGGTCCGAGCAGTACTTC.

This clonotype was recorded a few times. The junction departs from the called germline gene at one end, perhaps through a read error. The V call is TRBV6-2 or TRBV6-3, the J call TRBJ2-7, with D possibly matching TRBD2 (6 bases). Per the germline V gene, CDR1 is MNHEY and CDR2 is SVGEGT. The CDR3 loop spans 14 amino acids. The CDR3 coding sequence is TGTGCCAGCAGTTTAGGGACTGCATCCTTCGAGCAGTACTTC. Translation: CASSLGTASFEQYF.

This clonotype was seen only a few times. This sequence joins TRBV18 and TRBJ1-1, with 9 positions matching TRBD1. CDR1 and CDR2 (germline): KGHSH, LQKENI. This CDR3 spans 13 amino acids. V shed 4 bases and J 6 bases; nucleotides not matched to a gene: 3. Here the CDR3 reads CASSQGTGSEAFF. Here the CDR3 DNA reads TGTGCCAGCTCACAAGGGACAGGGTCTGAAGCTTTCTTT.

The chain couples TRBV12-3 or TRBV12-4 to TRBJ1-5; D unclear. This CDR3 is built from 15 residues. Trimming left V 1 base short and J 0 bases short, with 7 bases between. CDR3: CASSLGLNSNQPQHF. The CDR3 DNA reads as TGTGCCAGCAGTTTAGGCCTGAATAGCAATCAGCCCCAGCATTTT.

The chain links TRBV3-1 to TRBJ1-1; D might be TRBD1 (6 bases). The CDR3 totals 14 residues. Between the trimmed V and J ends, which lost 2 bases and 4 bases, there was a span of 11 bases. The V gene's germline CDR1 is LGHDT and CDR2 YNNKEL (reference sequence). This CDR3 reads CASSQHRVSTEAFF. CDR3 bases: TGTGCCAGCAGCCAACACAGGGTTTCCACTGAAGCTTTCTTT.

This clonotype has just a few counts. CDR3 amino acids: CASSLSSGSGANVLTF. The CDR3, as DNA: TGCGCCAGCAGCCTTTCGTCCGGGTCCGGGGCCAACGTCCTGACTTTC. The V and J genes are TRBV5-1 and TRBJ2-6; no definite D call. Germline values: CDR1 SGHRS, CDR2 YFSETQ. V was pared by 4 bases and J by 4 bases, with 15 bases between. The CDR3 is made up of 16 amino acids.

The chain joins TRBV29-1 to TRBJ2-5; 7 nucleotides align to TRBD2. The CDR3 extends over 11 amino acids. Germline values: CDR1 SQVTM, CDR2 ANQGSEA. J was trimmed by 10 bases and V by 6 bases; bases with no gene match: 8. The CDR3 bases are TGCAGCGTCCGACAGACGGGGGGCCAGTACTTC. Translating it yields CSVRQTGGQYF.

The chain joins TRBV9 to TRBJ1-1, with TRBD1 matching over 10 bases. From germline, CDR1 is SGDLS and CDR2 YYNGEE. This CDR3 has 17 residues. V trimming: 0 bases; J trimming: 1 base; junction bases outside the gene matches: 6. The CDR3 spells CASSVGGTGAGNTEAFF. In DNA, the CDR3 is TGTGCCAGCAGCGTAGGGGGGACAGGGGCGGGGAACACTGAAGCTTTCTTT.

The chain joins TRBV11-2 to TRBJ2-1, with D unresolved. This CDR3 is 14 amino acids long. The V end was cut by 4 bases, the J end by 4 bases, with 11 bases between. Germline V gene lookup returns CDR1 SGHAT and CDR2 FQNNGV. CDR3 nucleotides: TGTGCCAGCAGCTCACATACATTATACAATGAGCAGTTCTTC. This sequence encodes CASSSHTLYNEQFF. The variable domain in full, completed from reference TRBV11-2 and TRBJ2-1, reads EAGVAQSPRYKIIEKRQSVAFWCNPISGHATLYWYQQILGQGPKLLIQFQNNGVVDDSQLPKDRFSAERLKGVDSTLKIQPAKLEDSAVYLCASSSHTLYNEQFFGPGTRLTVL.